A single sample gave rise to the 17 T cell receptor beta chains below, sequenced in a study of CD8+CD57+ T cells in acquired aplastic anemia. For CDR3 and TCR beta VDJ profiling, genomic DNA was the template used. TCRdb reanalysed the reads using MiXCR and keeps one entry per CDR3 protein. The top ten hold around 2.7% of the sample, which has about 180,000 distinct CDR3 sequences, less than 55% seen once. Input material: sorted CD4+, CD8+, or CD8+CD57+ T cells (not recorded which) from PBMCs. The receptor source for this set is a human donor in good health.

The V and J genes are TRBV2 and TRBJ1-2, with D maybe TRBD1 (5 bases). CDR1 is SNHLY, CDR2 FYNNEI, per germline. V lost 7 bases and J lost 5, with 14 bases in between. The CDR3 contains 13 residues. The CDR3 reads CASTGTDPYGYTF. The CDR3, as DNA: TGTGCCAGCACTGGGACCGACCCGTATGGCTACACCTTC.

This clonotype was found once. This clone may be a read error of a much larger clone one base away. The V and J genes are TRBV5-4 and TRBJ1-1, with a tentative D call TRBD1 (6 bases). CDR3 length: 15 amino acids. The V gene lost 0 bases and the J gene lost 4 bases, with 13 bases spanning the gap. Germline CDR1 is SGHNT and CDR2 is YYREEE (reference sequence). The CDR3 DNA reads as TGTGCCAGCAGCTTGGTGGGGACATTAAGCACTGAAGCTTTCTTT. Its translation: CASSLVGTLSTEAFF.

The V gene is TRBV10-3, the J gene TRBJ2-1; D ambiguous. The CDR3 is 11 residues long. Germline V gene lookup returns CDR1 ENHRY and CDR2 SYGVKD. Trimming stripped 6 bases from V and 3 bases from J, with 3 bases between. This CDR3 reads CAISIYNEQFF. The DNA for the CDR3 is TGTGCCATCAGCATCTACAATGAGCAGTTCTTC.

The chain employs TRBV10-3 and TRBJ1-1; D is perhaps TRBD1 (5 bases). Germline CDR1 is ENHRY and CDR2 is SYGVKD. V gave up 2 bases and J gave up 2 bases, with 15 bases separating them. The CDR3 is 16 amino acids. The CDR3, as DNA: TGTGCCATCAGTGAGACAGGTACCCACCCTAACACTGAAGCTTTCTTT. Its protein is CAISETGTHPNTEAFF.

In this sample, this clonotype turned up many times. The rearrangement uses TRBV11-2 and TRBJ2-7; D tentatively fits TRBD1 or TRBD2 (5 bases each). CDR1 is SGHAT and CDR2 is FQNNGV in the germline V gene. Trimming removed 5 bases from V and 5 bases from J, with 22 bases in between. The CDR3 loop spans 16 amino acids. For the CDR3, the DNA is TGTGCCAGCAGCATACAAACCGGGGCCTCCCGCCACGAGCAGTACTTC. Protein sequence: CASSIQTGASRHEQYF.

The chain links TRBV10-3 to TRBJ2-3; 16 nucleotides agree with TRBD2. V was clipped by 10 bases and J by 1 base; unmatched bases: 5. CDR3 length: 16 residues. The germline V gene has CDR1 ENHRY and CDR2 SYGVKD. The CDR3 spells CATGTSGRARTDTQYF. In DNA, the CDR3 is TGTGCCACGGGGACTAGCGGGAGGGCCCGCACAGATACGCAGTATTTT.

This clonotype was detected ten times or more. The CDR3 here is CSAGGGRRGGAEAFF. The CDR3 DNA sequence: TGCAGTGCGGGAGGGGGCCGGAGGGGCGGGGCTGAAGCTTTCTTT. The J gene is TRBJ1-1, the V gene TRBV20-1; 7 bases are shared with TRBD1. The V gene's germline CDR1 is DFQATT and CDR2 SNEGSKA (reference sequence). The junction had 16 bases not matched to a gene; V was cut back by 6 bases and J by 6 bases. CDR3 length: 15 residues.

At least ten counts were recorded for this clonotype. The V call is TRBV7-2, the J call TRBJ2-1; D remains unclear. The CDR3 length is 11 residues. The V gene lost 8 bases and the J gene lost 4 bases, with 6 bases spanning the gap. The V gene's germline CDR1 is SGHTA and CDR2 FQGNSA. CDR3 sequence (DNA): TGTGCCAGCGATCGGTACAATGAGCAGTTCTTC. Its translation is CASDRYNEQFF.

This clonotype was seen more than once but under ten times. The genes are TRBV29-1 and TRBJ1-1; TRBD1 might be the D (5 bases). With 8 bases removed from V and 1 base from J, the gap between germline ends came to 11 bases. The CDR3 length is 12 residues. In germline, CDR1 is SQVTM, CDR2 ANQGSEA. Here the CDR3 DNA reads TGCAGCTCGACGCAGGGGAACACTGAAGCTTTCTTT. Amino acids: CSSTQGNTEAFF.

The V and J genes are TRBV20-1 and TRBJ1-1; a weak D match, TRBD1 (6 bases). The CDR3 runs 14 residues. CDR1 is DFQATT, CDR2 SNEGSKA, per germline (reference sequence). Trimming took off 3 bases at V and 1 base at J, with 12 bases between the two ends. The CDR3 region is CSASTGFRNTEAFF. DNA of the CDR3: TGCAGTGCTAGCACAGGGTTTAGGAACACTGAAGCTTTCTTT.

Of note for this clonotype: A much larger clone is a single base away; this may be a read error. CDR3 nucleotide sequence: TGTGCCAGCAGGGAAAGGATTAGCGGCTACGAGCAGTACTTC. Its protein is CASRERISGYEQYF. The J gene is TRBJ2-7, the V gene TRBV6-1; the D gene is possibly TRBD2 (6 bases). This CDR3 is built from 14 residues. Germline assignment: CDR1 MNHNS and CDR2 SASEGT. Between the trimmed V and J ends, which lost 6 bases and 3 bases, there was a span of 15 bases.

Many counts were recorded for this clonotype. The chain couples TRBV10-1 to TRBJ1-1; TRBD1 might be the D (6 bases). The CDR3 length is 12 residues. The germline V and J ends were trimmed by 10 bases and 0 bases, with 9 bases remaining between them. Germline V gives CDR1 WNHNN, CDR2 SYGVQD (reference sequence). CDR3 nucleotides: TGCGCCACCGGACAGATGAACACTGAAGCTTTCTTT. Translation gives CATGQMNTEAFF.

The chain combines TRBV7-8 with TRBJ1-5; no clear D. Germline lookup yields CDR1 SGHVS and CDR2 FQNEAQ. CDR3 length: 15 residues. The germline V and J ends were trimmed by 1 base and 7 bases, with 14 bases remaining between them. CDR3 region: CASSLGPSPSQPQHF. Here the CDR3 DNA reads TGTGCCAGCAGCTTAGGTCCCTCCCCATCCCAGCCCCAGCATTTT.

The V call is TRBV2, the J call TRBJ1-5; TRBD1 agrees at 7 bases. This CDR3 is built from 15 residues. Germline V CDR1 and CDR2: SNHLY, FYNNEI. V was clipped by 5 bases and J by 0 bases; unmatched bases: 4. The CDR3 here is CASSPGQVSNQPQHF. DNA of the CDR3: TGTGCCAGCAGTCCAGGACAGGTTAGCAATCAGCCCCAGCATTTT.

The chain uses TRBV7-8 and TRBJ2-7; D is unresolved. The CDR3 contains 14 residues. Germline loops: CDR1 SGHVS, CDR2 FQNEAQ. The V and J ends lost 5 bases and 9 bases respectively, with 20 bases between them. The CDR3 loop reads CASSPLLTALGQYF. The CDR3 DNA sequence: TGTGCCAGCAGCCCCTTACTCACCGCCTTAGGGCAGTACTTC.

The genes are TRBV29-1 and TRBJ1-2; 11 bases line up with TRBD1. This CDR3 contains 15 residues. The junction had 7 bases not matched to a gene; V was cut back by 2 bases and J by 5 bases. Per the germline V gene, CDR1 is SQVTM and CDR2 is ANQGSEA. The CDR3 nucleotides are TGCAGCGTTGAACCGGGGAGGGACAGGGGGTATGGCTACACCTTC. Protein sequence: CSVEPGRDRGYGYTF.

This chain links TRBV12-3 or TRBV12-4 with TRBJ2-7; TRBD2 might be the D (5 bases). The CDR3 has 12 residues. V was trimmed by 6 bases and J by 2 bases, leaving 8 bases between them. CDR3 in DNA: TGTGCCAGCAGCCGGGGAGCCTACGAGCAGTACTTC. It translates to CASSRGAYEQYF.